These 21 T cell receptor beta chains were all obtained from the same sample, sequenced in a study of T cell repertoires in cytomegalovirus infection. In TCRdb, the reads were re-called with MiXCR into one record per CDR3 protein. The repertoire has 80,000 to 130,000 distinct CDR3 sequences, about a quarter of them found once; the top ten carry roughly two fifths. The material sequenced was CD8+ T cells from PBMCs. These receptors originate from a human donor in good health (CMV status not recorded). Some clones in this sample may be carry-over from other donors' samples.

Many counts were recorded for this clonotype. The chain has TRBV7-8 and TRBJ2-5; TRBD2 matches at 10 bases. This CDR3 is built from 16 residues. V lost 5 bases to trimming and J lost 4 bases; unmatched junction nucleotides: 10. CDR1 and CDR2 (germline): SGHVS, FQNEAQ. CDR3 sequence (DNA): TGTGCCAGCAGCATACCTCTAGCGGGAGCCGGAGAGACCCAGTACTTC. Protein sequence: CASSIPLAGAGETQYF.

Note on this clonotype: Given a much more abundant clone one base away, this may be a read error. The chain has TRBV7-2 and TRBJ1-5; no clear D. V lost 2 bases to trimming and J lost 10 bases, with 24 bases between them. The germline CDR1 and CDR2 sequences are SGHTA and FQGNSA. The CDR3 spans 17 residues. The DNA for the CDR3 is TGTGCCAGCAGCTTATGTAAAGGATCACGCGCGGAATATCCCCAGCATTTT. Protein product: CASSLCKGSRAEYPQHF. Variable domain in full (rest from reference TRBV7-2 and TRBJ1-5): GAGVSQSPSNKVTEKGKDVELRCDPISGHTALYWYRQSLGQGLEFLIYFQGNSAPDKSGLPSDRFSAERTGGSVSTLTIQRTQQEDSAVYLCASSLCKGSRAEYPQHFGDGTRLSIL.

This clonotype was seen ten or more times. The chain has TRBV28 and TRBJ2-1, with D hard to call. The germline gives CDR1 MDHEN, CDR2 SYDVKM. The ends were cut back, 2 bases at V and 3 bases at J, with 8 bases in the middle. This CDR3 has 14 residues. The CDR3 spells CASSLMADYNEQFF. In nucleotides, the CDR3 is TGTGCCAGCAGTTTAATGGCAGACTACAATGAGCAGTTCTTC. Variable domain in full (rest from reference TRBV28 and TRBJ2-1): DVKVTQSSRYLVKRTGEKVFLECVQDMDHENMFWYRQDPGLGLRLIYFSYDVKMKEKGDIPEGYSVSREKKERFSLILESASTNQTSMYLCASSLMADYNEQFFGPGTRLTVL.

This clonotype was seen at least ten times. V usage is TRBV7-2 and J usage is TRBJ2-7; TRBD1 matches at 7 bases. Germline assignment: CDR1 SGHTA and CDR2 FQGNSA. Losses at the gene ends were 3 bases for V and 2 bases for J; bases not matched to a gene: 4. CDR3 size: 14 residues. The CDR3 DNA sequence: TGTGCCAGCAGCTTCGACAGGGCCGCCTACGAGCAGTACTTC. Its protein product is CASSFDRAAYEQYF.

This clonotype appeared many times. V gene TRBV11-2 combines with J gene TRBJ2-5, with D possibly being TRBD1 (5 bases). Germline lookup yields CDR1 SGHAT and CDR2 FQNNGV. The V gene lost 4 bases and the J gene lost 0 bases, with 18 bases spanning the gap. The CDR3 has 17 amino acids. The CDR3 DNA sequence: TGTGCCAGCAGCTCGACACAACCAGACAGACACCAAGAGACCCAGTACTTC. Its translation: CASSSTQPDRHQETQYF.

This chain connects TRBV9 to TRBJ2-7; TRBD2 is a possible D gene (5 bases). V lost 10 bases to trimming and J lost 6 bases, with 14 bases between them. The CDR3 totals 11 residues. Per germline, CDR1 SGDLS and CDR2 YYNGEE. CDR3 protein: CAERVGGEQYF. The CDR3 nucleotides are TGTGCCGAACGGGTCGGAGGCGAGCAGTACTTC. Complete variable domain (other parts from reference TRBV9 and TRBJ2-7): DSGVTQTPKHLITATGQRVTLRCSPRSGDLSVYWYQQSLDQGLQFLIQYYNGEERAKGNILERFSAQQFPDLHSELNLSSLELGDSALYFCAERVGGEQYFGPGTRLTVT.

V is TRBV4-1 and J is TRBJ2-5, with D maybe TRBD1 (7 bases). This CDR3 spans 14 amino acids. Germline assignment: CDR1 MGHRA and CDR2 YSYEKL. V lost 2 bases and J 5 bases, leaving 12 bases between the germline ends. CDR3 loop: CASSQTTGRETQYF. CDR3 nucleotides: TGCGCCAGCAGCCAAACGACAGGGAGGGAGACCCAGTACTTC.

In this sample, this clonotype turned up a few times. V gene TRBV2 combines with J gene TRBJ2-7, with a possible D match to TRBD2 (5 bases). Trimming took 11 bases from V and 0 from J, leaving 17 bases between them. Germline V gene lookup returns CDR1 SNHLY and CDR2 FYNNEI. This CDR3 region has 14 residues. In DNA form, the CDR3 reads TGTGCCCCGGCGGGCTACGTCGACTCCTACGAGCAGTACTTC. Its protein product is CAPAGYVDSYEQYF. Supplemented by reference TRBV2 and TRBJ2-7, the full variable domain reads EPEVTQTPSHQVTQMGQEVILRCVPISNHLYFYWYRQILGQKVEFLVSFYNNEISEKSEIFDDQFSVERPDGSNFTLKIRSTKLEDSAMYFCAPAGYVDSYEQYFGPGTRLTVT.

The rearrangement joins TRBV5-6 to TRBJ2-7, with no clear D. CDR3 length: 12 residues. Germline lookup yields CDR1 SGHDT and CDR2 YYEEEE. Trimming shortened V by 0 bases and J by 6 bases, and 7 bases separated the two germline ends. For the CDR3, the DNA is TGTGCCAGCAGCTTGGCCGATCGCGAGCAGTACTTC. It encodes CASSLADREQYF. Full variable domain (rest looked up from reference TRBV5-6 and TRBJ2-7): DAGVTQSPTHLIKTRGQQVTLRCSPKSGHDTVSWYQQALGQGPQFIFQYYEEEERQRGNFPDRFSGHQFPNYSSELNVNALLLGDSALYLCASSLADREQYFGPGTRLTVT.

The CDR3 reads CASSYSMQRPLEPLHF. CDR3 sequence (DNA): TGTGCCAGCAGTTACTCGATGCAGAGGCCGCTTGAACCCCTCCACTTT. V and J are TRBV6-2 or TRBV6-3 and TRBJ1-6; no reliable D call. The CDR3 runs 16 residues. V dropped 0 bases and J dropped 12 bases, with 18 bases sitting between them. The germline CDR1 and CDR2 sequences are MNHEY and SVGEGT.

Note on this clonotype: This may arise from a read error, as a much more abundant clone is one base away. V gene TRBV7-2 combines with J gene TRBJ2-7; D possibly corresponds to TRBD1 (6 bases). From germline, CDR1 is SGHTA and CDR2 FQGNSA. The CDR3 spans 13 residues. Trimming removed 4 bases at V and 4 bases at J, with 11 bases between. The CDR3 sequence is CASSYGQSYEQYF. For the CDR3, the DNA is TGTGCCAGCAGCTACGGACAGAGTTACGAGCAGTACTTC.

The V call is TRBV6-2 or TRBV6-3, the J call TRBJ1-5; D uncertain. The germline V gene encodes CDR1 MNHEY and CDR2 SVGEGT. The CDR3 consists of 14 residues. The V end was cut by 3 bases, the J end by 3 bases, with 9 bases between. This CDR3 reads CASSYRQVNQPQHF. In nucleotides, the CDR3 is TGTGCCAGCAGTTATCGCCAGGTCAATCAGCCCCAGCATTTT.

The CDR3 coding sequence is TGTGCCAGCAGTTCGGGGGACCCCTACGAGCAGTACTTC. It codes for CASSSGDPYEQYF. V and J are TRBV27 and TRBJ2-7; a possible D gene is TRBD2 (6 bases). Trimming took 4 bases from V and 2 from J, leaving 9 bases between them. The CDR3 loop spans 13 amino acids. Germline CDR1 MNHEY, CDR2 SMNVEV (reference sequence).

In DNA, the CDR3 is TGCGCCAGCAGCGTGACCGCGGGCAATGAGCAGTTCTTC. As protein: CASSVTAGNEQFF. This rearrangement joins TRBV4-3 to TRBJ2-1, with a weak D call TRBD2 (5 bases). This CDR3 contains 13 residues. The germline V and J ends were trimmed by 5 bases and 6 bases, with 11 bases remaining between them. Germline V gene lookup returns CDR1 LGHNA and CDR2 YSLEER.

This clonotype was seen more than once but under ten times. The gene calls are TRBV7-8 and TRBJ1-5; 8 bases match TRBD1. J gave up 4 bases and V 2 bases, and 4 bases lay outside the gene matches. This CDR3 is built from 15 residues. The germline V gene has CDR1 SGHVS and CDR2 FQNEAQ. CDR3 nucleotide sequence: TGTGCCAGCAGCTTAAGTCAGGGGGCAAATCAGCCCCAGCATTTT. It translates to CASSLSQGANQPQHF.

As regards this clonotype: The junction departs from germline at one end; a sequencing error may be responsible. The rearrangement links TRBV20-1 to TRBJ2-1; TRBD2 agrees at 10 bases. The CDR3 consists of 18 residues. Germline values: CDR1 DFQATT, CDR2 SNEGSKA (reference sequence). The CDR3 spells CSARGTEKWLAGEILEFF. CDR3 in DNA: TGCAGTGCCAGAGGGACAGAAAAGTGGCTAGCGGGAGAGATTTTGGAGTTCTTC.

There are many counts of this clonotype. The rearrangement uses TRBV10-3 and TRBJ1-6; TRBD1 might be the D (5 bases). Germline CDR1 is ENHRY and CDR2 is SYGVKD. Trimming left V 0 bases short and J 8 bases short, with 20 bases between. This CDR3 is built from 18 residues. CDR3 sequence (DNA): TGTGCCATCAGTGAGTCAGACAGCGACCCAAGTGGGGATTCACCCCTCCACTTT. It translates to CAISESDSDPSGDSPLHF.

V usage is TRBV29-1 and J usage is TRBJ1-2, with 7 bases that match TRBD1. V was clipped by 2 bases and J by 6 bases; unmatched bases: 6. Per the germline V gene, CDR1 is SQVTM and CDR2 is ANQGSEA. This CDR3 is 13 amino acids long. The CDR3 spells CSVESPGGNGYTF. The CDR3 DNA is TGCAGCGTTGAAAGTCCAGGGGGGAATGGCTACACCTTC.

The J gene is TRBJ2-3, the V gene TRBV12-3 or TRBV12-4, with D possibly being TRBD2 (5 bases). V gave up 3 bases and J gave up 5 bases, with 12 bases separating them. CDR3 length: 14 amino acids. The CDR3 nucleotides read TGTGCCAGCAGTTTTTCTAGCCCAAGAGATACGCAGTATTTT. This encodes CASSFSSPRDTQYF.

This clonotype was detected only a few times. The V call is TRBV2, the J call TRBJ2-5; a possible D gene is TRBD2 (6 bases). Trimming pared 7 bases from V and 1 base from J, leaving 16 bases between. CDR3 length equals 15 residues. CDR1 is SNHLY and CDR2 is FYNNEI in the germline V gene. CDR3 bases: TGTGCCAGCACCCTGACCCGGGGGTCCCAAGAGACCCAGTACTTC. It codes for CASTLTRGSQETQYF.

This clonotype was recorded many times. The chain has TRBV11-3 and TRBJ2-3; TRBD1 aligns across 7 bases. Germline V gene lookup returns CDR1 SGHNT and CDR2 YENEEA. With V trimmed by 0 bases and J by 6 bases, 6 bases remained unmatched. The CDR3 loop spans 15 amino acids. The CDR3 DNA sequence: TGTGCCAGCAGCTTAGATGCACAGGGGAAGGATACGCAGTATTTT. Translation: CASSLDAQGKDTQYF.